The 19 T cell receptor beta chains presented below share a single source sample, sequenced in a study of radiation and T cells in renal cell carcinoma. The assay was immunoSEQ multiplex PCR, and TCRdb's table has in-frame clones only and misses some. The sample contains roughly 120,000 clones, around 83% of which appear only once. Time point given: baseline pretreatment blood. Treatment defined: 15 Gy SBRT to primary tumor, nephrectomy 4 weeks later. Material: blood, obtained from a patient whose treatment included radiotherapy and nephrectomy. The origin of the receptors is a woman aged 60-75 years with renal cell carcinoma.

This chain links TRBV11-2 with TRBJ1-3; D is ambiguous. V gave up 4 bases and J gave up 0 bases, with 7 bases separating them. Germline V gene sequence: CDR1 SGHAT, CDR2 FQNNGV. The CDR3 runs 14 residues. The CDR3 bases are TGTGCCAGCAGCTCCTCGTCCTCTGGAAACACCATATATTTT. As protein: CASSSSSSGNTIYF.

The V gene is TRBV5-1, the J gene TRBJ2-5, with a tentative D call TRBD1 (5 bases). V lost 6 bases and J 5 bases, leaving 17 bases between the germline ends. The CDR3 length is 14 residues. The germline V gene has CDR1 SGHRS and CDR2 YFSETQ. CDR3 DNA sequence: TGCGCCAGCAACCTCCAGGGCCTCGGGGAGACCCAGTACTTC. Amino acids: CASNLQGLGETQYF.

The V gene is TRBV27, the J gene TRBJ1-4; weak D call: TRBD1 (5 bases). V was pared by 5 bases and J by 7 bases, with 20 bases between. CDR1 and CDR2 from the germline V gene are MNHEY and SMNVEV (reference sequence). The CDR3 covers 16 residues. CDR3 nucleotide sequence: TGTGCCAGCAGTAAACCCGGACATCCTGAAGGTGAAAAACTGTTTTTT. As protein: CASSKPGHPEGEKLFF.

V usage is TRBV27 and J usage is TRBJ1-5; D gene uncertain. This CDR3 is 14 amino acids long. Germline V gene sequence: CDR1 MNHEY, CDR2 SMNVEV (reference sequence). The germline V and J ends were trimmed by 2 bases and 2 bases, with 7 bases remaining between them. The DNA for the CDR3 is TGTGCCAGCAGTTTAGGTTTGGGCAATCAGCCCCAGCATTTT. Amino acid sequence: CASSLGLGNQPQHF.

J is TRBJ2-1 and V is TRBV7-8; 16 nucleotides align to TRBD2. The CDR3 consists of 18 residues. The germline V gene encodes CDR1 SGHVS and CDR2 FQNEAQ. The trim removed 3 bases at V and 7 bases at J, leaving 9 bases unmatched. DNA of the CDR3: TGTGCCAGCAGCTTTCACGGGACTAGCGGGAGGGCCCGGAATGAGCAGTTCTTC. Its translation is CASSFHGTSGRARNEQFF. The whole variable domain, remainder taken from reference TRBV7-8 and TRBJ2-1, is GAGVSQSPRYKVAKRGQDVALRCDPISGHVSLFWYQQALGQGPEFLTYFQNEAQLDKSGLPSDRFFAERPEGSVSTLKIQRTQQEDSAVYLCASSFHGTSGRARNEQFFGPGTRLTVL.

The chain uses TRBV19 and TRBJ1-3; no clear D gene. Germline assignment: CDR1 LNHDA and CDR2 SQIVND (reference sequence). V lost 6 bases and J lost 3, with 15 bases in between. There are 15 residues in the CDR3. The CDR3 region is CASSLQPGFGNTIYF. The CDR3 coding sequence is TGTGCCAGTAGCCTACAGCCGGGGTTTGGAAACACCATATATTTT.

The chain links TRBV7-9 to TRBJ1-1; D call uncertain. This CDR3 contains 14 residues. Germline CDR1 and CDR2: SEHNR and FQNEAQ (reference sequence). V was clipped by 4 bases and J by 6 bases, with 15 bases between them. CDR3 residues: CASSSKGLEAEAFF. CDR3 DNA: TGTGCCAGCAGCTCAAAAGGGCTTGAGGCTGAAGCTTTCTTT. The entire variable domain, with the rest obtained from reference TRBV7-9 and TRBJ1-1, is as follows: DTGVSQNPRHKITKRGQNVTFRCDPISEHNRLYWYRQTLGQGPEFLTYFQNEAQLEKSRLLSDRFSAERPKGSFSTLEIQRTEQGDSAMYLCASSSKGLEAEAFFGQGTRLTVV.

CDR3: CASSSSGFYGYTF. The CDR3 coding sequence is TGTGCCAGCAGTTCGTCAGGATTCTATGGCTACACCTTC. The chain employs TRBV6-5 and TRBJ1-2, with D unresolved. Germline CDR1 reads MNHEY; CDR2 reads SVGAGI. Trimming pared 4 bases from V and 4 bases from J, leaving 10 bases between. The CDR3 totals 13 residues.

The rearrangement joins TRBV30 to TRBJ2-3, with D perhaps given as TRBD1 or TRBD2 (5 bases each). Germline CDR1 reads GTSNPN; CDR2 reads SVGIG (reference sequence). The V gene lost 0 bases and the J gene lost 4 bases, with 23 bases spanning the gap. There are 18 residues in the CDR3. The CDR3 sequence: CAWSVLWSRGDGADTQYF. CDR3 bases: TGTGCCTGGAGTGTACTCTGGAGTCGAGGGGACGGAGCAGATACGCAGTATTTT.

The J gene is TRBJ2-7, the V gene TRBV27, with D maybe TRBD1 (5 bases). This CDR3 spans 14 amino acids. Germline V gene lookup returns CDR1 MNHEY and CDR2 SMNVEV (reference sequence). V was clipped by 6 bases and J by 0 bases, with 12 bases between them. CDR3 loop: CASRGQAYSYEQYF. In nucleotides, the CDR3 is TGTGCCAGCAGGGGGCAGGCGTACTCCTACGAGCAGTACTTC.

J is TRBJ2-5 and V is TRBV6-1; TRBD2 agrees at 8 bases. V lost 2 bases and J lost 3; bases outside the gene matches: 11. The CDR3 totals 17 residues. The V gene's germline CDR1 is MNHNS and CDR2 SASEGT. CDR3 sequence: CASSEILGLVYKETQYF. CDR3 nucleotides: TGTGCCAGCAGTGAAATATTGGGACTAGTCTACAAAGAGACCCAGTACTTC.

CDR3 nucleotide sequence: TGTGCCAGCAGTGAAACAGGGGGCCAAGAGACCCAGTACTTC. Encoded protein: CASSETGGQETQYF. This chain uses TRBV6-1 with TRBJ2-5; 8 bases map to TRBD1. The CDR3 covers 14 residues. Germline-derived CDR1 and CDR2 are MNHNS and SASEGT. The ends lost 2 bases at V and 1 base at J; junction bases unmatched: 0.

The chain couples TRBV30 to TRBJ2-3; 10 bases align to TRBD2. CDR1 and CDR2 from the germline V gene are GTSNPN and SVGIG (reference sequence). The CDR3 has 15 amino acids. J gave up 3 bases and V 2 bases, and 5 bases lay outside the gene matches. The CDR3 loop reads CAWSRQREGTDTQYF. The CDR3 DNA reads as TGTGCCTGGAGTCGGCAGCGGGAGGGGACAGATACGCAGTATTTT. Drawing the rest from reference TRBV30 and TRBJ2-3, the complete variable domain is SQTIHQWPATLVQPVGSPLSLECTVEGTSNPNLYWYRQAAGRGLQLLFYSVGIGQISSEVPQNLSASRPQDRQFILSSKKLLLSDSGFYLCAWSRQREGTDTQYFGPGTRLTVL.

The chain is built from TRBV27 and TRBJ2-7, with D possibly matching TRBD2 (5 bases). The CDR3 extends over 14 amino acids. With 2 bases removed from V and 6 bases from J, the gap between germline ends came to 14 bases. The V gene's germline CDR1 is MNHEY and CDR2 SMNVEV (reference sequence). This CDR3 is CASSLTGLVSEQYF. The CDR3 nucleotides read TGTGCCAGCAGTTTAACCGGACTTGTCTCCGAGCAGTACTTC.

V and J are TRBV5-1 and TRBJ2-7; D perhaps matches TRBD1 (5 bases). Germline V gene data show CDR1 as SGHRS and CDR2 as YFSETQ. This CDR3 has 13 amino acids. V was cut by 2 bases and J by 5 bases, with 11 bases left in between. The CDR3 DNA reads TGCGCCAGCAGCTTATACGAACAGGACGAGCAGTACTTC. Translating it yields CASSLYEQDEQYF.

The CDR3 coding sequence is TGCGCCAGCAGCACTGACAGGATGAACACTGAAGCTTTCTTT. Protein product: CASSTDRMNTEAFF. This chain connects TRBV5-1 to TRBJ1-1; D is perhaps TRBD1 (6 bases). This CDR3 has 14 residues. The germline gives CDR1 SGHRS, CDR2 YFSETQ. With 4 bases removed from V and 0 bases from J, the gap between germline ends came to 10 bases.

The chain recombines TRBV29-1 with TRBJ1-2; tentatively, D is TRBD1 (6 bases). Deletions cut 1 base from V and 1 base from J, with 10 bases between. CDR3 size: 14 residues. CDR1 and CDR2 (germline): SQVTM, ANQGSEA. The CDR3 loop reads CSVEGGQFNYGYTF. The CDR3 region has the DNA TGCAGCGTTGAAGGAGGACAGTTTAACTATGGCTACACCTTC. Filled out from reference TRBV29-1 and TRBJ1-2, the complete variable domain reads SAVISQKPSRDICQRGTSLTIQCQVDSQVTMMFWYRQQPGQSLTLIATANQGSEATYESGFVIDKFPISRPNLTFSTLTVSNMSPEDSSIYLCSVEGGQFNYGYTFGSGTRLTVV.

This clone was observed a single time. The genes are TRBV6-1 and TRBJ1-5; D gene uncertain. The germline gives CDR1 MNHNS, CDR2 SASEGT. The CDR3 covers 14 residues. V shed 7 bases and J shed 4 bases, with 14 bases lying between them. CDR3 sequence (DNA): TGTGCCAGCAAGGCGTCGCAGGTGAATCAGCCCCAGCATTTT. It translates to CASKASQVNQPQHF.

V is TRBV5-5 and J is TRBJ2-3; D call uncertain. V was shortened by 6 bases and J by 5 bases, with 10 bases between the two germline ends. The CDR3 contains 12 residues. Germline V gives CDR1 SGHKS, CDR2 YYEKEE (reference sequence). For the CDR3, the DNA is TGTGCCAGCATGGTGGACGTAGATACGCAGTATTTT. The encoded protein is CASMVDVDTQYF.